The 20 T cell receptor beta chains presented below share a single source sample, sequenced in a study of blood T cell repertoires in COVID-19. Profiled with immunoSEQ multiplex PCR; TCRdb holds only in-frame clones, not every one. This table has about 100,000 clones, roughly 87% appearing once. Sequencing was performed on peripheral blood. These receptors all come from a man aged 45-60 years with active COVID-19.

V is TRBV27 and J is TRBJ1-1; D is unclear. Per the germline V gene, CDR1 is MNHEY and CDR2 is SMNVEV (reference sequence). CDR3 length: 14 residues. Trimming took off 2 bases at V and 6 bases at J, with 13 bases between the two ends. The DNA for the CDR3 is TGTGCCAGCAGTTTAAGCGGACTGTCCGCTGAAGCTTTCTTT. Its protein product is CASSLSGLSAEAFF.

On this clone itself: One end of the junction does not line up with germline, which may come from a read error. V is TRBV29-1 and J is TRBJ2-1; 11 bases are shared with TRBD2. The length of the CDR3 is 13 residues. Germline CDR1 is SQVTM and CDR2 is ANQGSEA. CDR3 protein: CSVEVLAGAHRLF. In DNA form, the CDR3 reads TGCAGCGTTGAAGTACTAGCGGGGGCCCACCGTCTCTTC.

The V and J genes are TRBV19 and TRBJ2-5; TRBD1 matches at 8 bases. Germline loops: CDR1 LNHDA, CDR2 SQIVND (reference sequence). With 6 bases clipped from V and 4 bases from J, the junction kept 10 bases outside the gene matches. This CDR3 has 15 residues. CDR3 DNA sequence: TGTGCCAGTAGGGGGACAGGAACGGTAGGAGAGACCCAGTACTTC. It specifies CASRGTGTVGETQYF.

The chain employs TRBV5-4 and TRBJ2-7, with D possibly being TRBD1 (6 bases). The CDR3 contains 16 residues. Deletions cut 0 bases from V and 5 bases from J, with 18 bases between. Looked up from germline, CDR1 is SGHNT and CDR2 is YYREEE (reference sequence). The CDR3 DNA reads as TGTGCCAGCAGCTTGGGACAGGCTAGCTCCTCTAACGAGCAGTACTTC. Its protein product is CASSLGQASSSNEQYF.

This clone was recorded only once. J is TRBJ2-6 and V is TRBV19; a weak D match, TRBD2 (6 bases). Between the trimmed V and J ends, which lost 5 bases and 0 bases, there was a span of 11 bases. CDR1 and CDR2 (germline): LNHDA, SQIVND (reference sequence). The CDR3 loop spans 16 amino acids. CDR3 residues: CASSRGLSSGANVLTF. The CDR3 DNA sequence: TGTGCCAGTAGTCGGGGACTGTCCTCTGGGGCCAACGTCCTGACTTTC.

The chain links TRBV29-1 to TRBJ2-3; 13 bases are shared with TRBD2. Germline V CDR1 and CDR2: SQVTM, ANQGSEA. The CDR3 totals 15 residues. The CDR3 region has the DNA TGCGTTGGGAGGGGACTAGCGGGGATGACAGATACGCAGTATTTT. This translates into CVGRGLAGMTDTQYF.

This chain joins TRBV30 and TRBJ1-2; no definite D call. Germline-derived CDR1 and CDR2 are GTSNPN and SVGIG (reference sequence). The V end lost 3 bases, the J end lost 2 bases, and 13 bases lay between the germline ends. CDR3 length: 14 amino acids. The CDR3 loop is CAWRDRRVNYGYTF. CDR3 DNA: TGTGCCTGGAGGGATCGGAGGGTGAACTATGGCTACACCTTC. The variable domain in full, completed from reference TRBV30 and TRBJ1-2, reads SQTIHQWPATLVQPVGSPLSLECTVEGTSNPNLYWYRQAAGRGLQLLFYSVGIGQISSEVPQNLSASRPQDRQFILSSKKLLLSDSGFYLCAWRDRRVNYGYTFGSGTRLTVV.

The CDR3 reads CATSGGNTEAFF. The CDR3 coding sequence is TGTGCCACATCGGGGGGGAACACTGAAGCTTTCTTT. The chain recombines TRBV18 with TRBJ1-1, with D possibly matching TRBD1 (5 bases). The CDR3 loop spans 12 amino acids. V was cut by 10 bases and J by 1 base, with 10 bases left in between. Germline V lookup: CDR1 KGHSH, CDR2 LQKENI.

The rearrangement uses TRBV5-8 and TRBJ2-1, with D possibly TRBD1 on 6 matching bases. Deletions cut 2 bases from V and 2 bases from J, with 11 bases between. From germline, CDR1 is SGHTS and CDR2 YDEGEE. The CDR3 has 15 amino acids. The CDR3 bases are TGTGCCAGCAGCTTTGACCAGGGGACCTACAATGAGCAGTTCTTC. Encoded protein: CASSFDQGTYNEQFF.

The chain joins TRBV6-5 to TRBJ1-5, with D unclear. Germline V gene data show CDR1 as MNHEY and CDR2 as SVGAGI. Trimming took off 4 bases at V and 4 bases at J, with 8 bases between the two ends. CDR3 length: 13 amino acids. This CDR3 is CASSWGGNQPQHF. In DNA form, the CDR3 reads TGTGCCAGCAGTTGGGGAGGGAATCAGCCCCAGCATTTT.

The J gene is TRBJ2-3, the V gene TRBV9; a weak D match, TRBD2 (5 bases). Between the trimmed V and J ends, which lost 3 bases and 3 bases, there was a span of 8 bases. This CDR3 is 13 amino acids long. Germline values: CDR1 SGDLS, CDR2 YYNGEE. CDR3 sequence (DNA): TGTGCCAGCAGCGGCCGGGGAACAGATACGCAGTATTTT. This translates into CASSGRGTDTQYF.

V gene TRBV12-2 combines with J gene TRBJ2-7; no check of the table's D call, TRBD2, against the DNA was made. TRBV12-2 is designated a pseudogene. This CDR3 region has 12 residues. The CDR3 DNA reads as TGTGCAAGGGTGAAGGGGAGGGTCGAGCAGTACTTC. Translation: CARVKGRVEQYF.

The chain is built from TRBV9 and TRBJ2-3, with TRBD2 matching over 8 bases. The CDR3 is made up of 17 amino acids. Germline-derived CDR1 and CDR2 are SGDLS and YYNGEE. V shed 3 bases and J 7 bases; nucleotides not matched to a gene: 16. The CDR3, as DNA: TGTGCCAGCAGCGAGGCCCCGGGCGGGGGGAAAAAACATACGCAGTATTTT. As protein: CASSEAPGGGKKHTQYF.

V gene TRBV13 combines with J gene TRBJ1-2; D gene unclear. The length of the CDR3 is 13 residues. Germline CDR1 reads PRHDT; CDR2 reads FYEKMQ (reference sequence). The V and J ends lost 0 bases and 10 bases respectively, with 12 bases between them. The CDR3 spells CASSLGSKRVYTF. As DNA, the CDR3 is TGTGCCAGCAGCTTAGGATCCAAGCGGGTCTACACCTTC.

This clone was observed a handful of times. V is TRBV3-1 (or the pseudogene TRBV3-2) and J is TRBJ2-5, with 10 bases identical to TRBD2. V gave up 4 bases and J gave up 2 bases; unmatched junction bases: 10. The length of the CDR3 is 17 residues. The germline gives CDR1 LGHDT, CDR2 YNNKEL (reference sequence). CDR3 DNA: TGTGCCAGCAGCCCCGGTAAAAGCGGGGGGGCGCAAGAGACCCAGTACTTC. Translated: CASSPGKSGGAQETQYF.

The V call is TRBV7-2, the J call TRBJ2-2, with 12 bases fitting TRBD2. Germline CDR1 SGHTA, CDR2 FQGNSA. V lost 4 bases, J lost 7 bases, and 13 bases stayed unmatched. CDR3 length: 18 amino acids. The CDR3 is CASSSRGLAGGPFGELFF. CDR3 nucleotide sequence: TGTGCCAGCAGCTCCCGGGGGCTAGCGGGGGGGCCTTTCGGGGAGCTGTTTTTT.

This chain uses TRBV2 with TRBJ1-5, with 7 bases fitting TRBD1. CDR3 length: 15 amino acids. Germline values: CDR1 SNHLY, CDR2 FYNNEI. V was pared by 5 bases and J by 2 bases, with 6 bases of the junction left unmatched. The CDR3 here is CASSQGGAGNQPQHF. The DNA for the CDR3 is TGTGCCAGCAGTCAAGGGGGCGCGGGCAATCAGCCCCAGCATTTT.

J is TRBJ2-3 and V is TRBV5-1, with 14 bases that match TRBD2. Germline V CDR1 and CDR2: SGHRS, YFSETQ. CDR3 length: 16 amino acids. The trim removed 2 bases at V and 4 bases at J, leaving 3 bases unmatched. CDR3 region: CASSFRLAGGPDTQYF. The CDR3 nucleotides are TGCGCCAGCAGCTTCCGACTAGCGGGGGGGCCAGATACGCAGTATTTT.

The chain combines TRBV12-5 with TRBJ1-6; 10 nucleotides align to TRBD1. Germline CDR1 and CDR2: LGHNT and FRNRAP. The CDR3 extends over 17 amino acids. With V trimmed by 5 bases and J by 1 base, 5 bases remained unmatched. In nucleotides, the CDR3 is TGTGCTAGTGGTGGGACAGGGGCTATGTCCTATAATTCACCCCTCCACTTT. Its translation is CASGGTGAMSYNSPLHF.

This clone has a single count. The CDR3 coding sequence is TGCGCCAGCAGCTTGGCAGCCGGGACAGGGACCGGGGAGCTGTTTTTT. Translated, it gives CASSLAAGTGTGELFF. J is TRBJ2-2 and V is TRBV5-1, with TRBD1 identical over 9 bases. CDR3 length: 16 residues. Looked up from germline, CDR1 is SGHRS and CDR2 is YFSETQ. V lost 0 bases and J lost 5; bases outside the gene matches: 5.